Here is one T cell receptor (beta chain) with its context. Its cognate antigen is unknown. V was shortened by 1 base and J by 0 bases, with 10 bases between the two germline ends. Germline V gives CDR1 SGHTA, CDR2 FQGNSA. CDR3 length: 15 amino acids. These data come from a study of Graves' ophthalmopathy and Graves' hyperthyroidism. RNA transcripts served as template for amplifying TCR beta CDR3 sequences. The first-round RT-PCR employed HTBI primers together with the Qiagen OneStep RT-PCR kit. A multiplex PCR was then performed as the second round. TCRdb re-called the multiplex PCR reads through MiXCR, storing one row per CDR3 protein. The sample lists 300,000 to 400,000 distinct CDR3 sequences; roughly 15% were seen once. Study observations and caveats: The model's prediction of ophthalmopathy progression had approximately 67% sensitivity and 72% to 75% specificity.

The clonotype comes from an adult woman with stable Graves' hyperthyroidism. This chain joins TRBV7-2 and TRBJ2-7, with TRBD1 as a possible D gene (5 bases). The sample consisted of peripheral blood. CDR3 DNA: TGTGCCAGCAGCTTAGTCGGACAAAGCTCCTACGAGCAGTACTTC. This encodes CASSLVGQSSYEQYF.